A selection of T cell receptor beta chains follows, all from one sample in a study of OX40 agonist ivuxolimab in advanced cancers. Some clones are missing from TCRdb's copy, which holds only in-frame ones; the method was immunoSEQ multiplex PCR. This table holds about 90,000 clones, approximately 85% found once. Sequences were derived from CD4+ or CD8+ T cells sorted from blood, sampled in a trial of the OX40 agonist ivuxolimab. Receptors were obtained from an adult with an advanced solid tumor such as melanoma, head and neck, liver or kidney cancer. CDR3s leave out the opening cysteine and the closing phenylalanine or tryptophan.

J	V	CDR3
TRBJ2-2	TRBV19	ASSWQGNTGELF
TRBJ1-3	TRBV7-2	ASSPRVLLNTIY
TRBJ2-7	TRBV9	ASSPALAGIYEQY
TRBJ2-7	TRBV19	ASRIGNSYEQY
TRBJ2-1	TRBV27	ASTSGSSYNEQF
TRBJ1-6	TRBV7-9	ASSQGQPLVPLH
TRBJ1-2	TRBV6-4	ASSVSGGLGGYT
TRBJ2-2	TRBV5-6	ASSLKRTGSEKLF
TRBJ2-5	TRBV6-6	ASRWTSFETQY
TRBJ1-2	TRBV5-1	ASSRDPDSFYGYT
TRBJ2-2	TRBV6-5	ASSFLRDRGRGELF
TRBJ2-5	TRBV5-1	ASSLAAGATQETQY
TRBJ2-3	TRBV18	ASSPETGADTQY
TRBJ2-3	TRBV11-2	ASSRTGGRDTQY
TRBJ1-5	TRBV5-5	ASSLLAGTPQH
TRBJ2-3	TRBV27	ASSLGGGADTQY
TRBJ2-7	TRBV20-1	SGTREYEQY
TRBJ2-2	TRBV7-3	ASSLTAQAITGELF
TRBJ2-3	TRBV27	ASSLLQFTDTQY
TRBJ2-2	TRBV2	ASQEAGELF
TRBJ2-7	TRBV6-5	ASSFTDRNYEQY
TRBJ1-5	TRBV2	ASSEAGLGQPQH
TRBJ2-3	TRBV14	ASSDVSGSRTDTQY
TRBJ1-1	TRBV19	ASSIDLDSPLGAF
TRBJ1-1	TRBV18	ASSRRDLITEAF
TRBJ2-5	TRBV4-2	ASSQDIQAEQY
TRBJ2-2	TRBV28	ASRGSNTGELF
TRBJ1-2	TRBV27	ASGTTQYNYGYT
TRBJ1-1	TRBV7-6	ASSPGQFTEAF